This TCR beta chain emerged from a study of blood T cells in healthy people across ages. Study information: Using template switching, researchers captured about one barcoded beta molecule for each two T cells.

Next came a second PCR, run for 7 to 11 cycles, which used a sample-barcoded 5' primer along with a J-beta primer mix. TCRdb reprocessed the 5' RACE reads via MiXCR and lists one record per CDR3 protein. The table lists about 1.6 million distinct CDR3 sequences, about 31% of them singletons, with about 11% in the top ten. Findings of the study overall: Unknown CMV status may confound age-related changes in expanded clones.

In regard to this clonotype: Its specificity is unknown.

Samples had at least 6 million PBMCs isolated from them. Total RNA, at least 5 micrograms per sample, was extracted from PBMCs. Sequencing was done on a sample of blood. This clonotype was obtained from a woman younger than 45 in good health.

CDR3 bases: TGTGCCAGCAGCTTAGTTTCCGTATTTCAAGAGACCCAGTACTTC. Translation: CASSLVSVFQETQYF. The rearrangement links TRBV11-2 to TRBJ2-5; D unresolved. Germline V gene sequence: CDR1 SGHAT, CDR2 FQNNGV. V lost 1 base and J 2 bases, leaving 11 bases between the germline ends. CDR3 size: 15 residues.